A selection of T cell receptor beta chains follows, all from one sample in a study of beta chain features in type 1 diabetes. Assay used: immunoSEQ multiplex PCR; TCRdb lists only in-frame clones, some missing. The data hold about 620,000 clones, with around 15% observed a single time. Specimen: naive CD4+ T cells from blood. All receptors come from a man in his late teens or twenties in good health. Both conserved end residues are part of each CDR3. The D gene is left open where the match is weak. Clone size is not always given. Where it is, it says once, few, many or a class for expanded clones.

>TRBJ1-2|TRBV4-3|NA|NA
CASSQGPRSEIRFGYTF
TGCGCCAGCAGCCAAGGGCCCCGGTCAGAGATCAGGTTTGGCTACACCTTC
>TRBJ1-5|TRBV27|TRBD1|few
CASSFRGPRFGNQPQHF
TGTGCCAGCAGTTTCAGGGGGCCCCGATTTGGCAATCAGCCCCAGCATTTT
>TRBJ2-7|TRBV7-3|TRBD2|NA
CASSLRSSGRNYEQYF
TGTGCCAGCAGCTTAAGGTCCAGCGGGAGGAACTACGAGCAGTACTTC
>TRBJ1-2|TRBV5-6|TRBD1|NA
CASSLVGTGAYGYTF
TGTGCCAGCAGCTTGGTCGGGACAGGGGCCTATGGCTACACCTTC
>TRBJ2-2|TRBV29-1|TRBD1|few
CSGRQGGNTGELFF
TGCAGTGGGAGACAGGGTGGAAACACCGGGGAGCTGTTTTTT
>TRBJ1-1|TRBV7-9|NA|once
CASKKSRMNTEAFF
TGTGCCAGCAAAAAAAGCCGGATGAACACTGAAGCTTTCTTT
>TRBJ2-5|TRBV18|NA|NA
CASSQKAGSIQETQYF
TGTGCCAGCTCACAAAAAGCGGGTAGCATCCAAGAGACCCAGTACTTC
>TRBJ1-1|TRBV7-3|NA|NA
CASSLKENTEAFF
TGTGCCAGCAGCTTAAAGGAGAACACTGAAGCTTTCTTT
>TRBJ1-2|TRBV7-2|NA|few
CASNLYRTLSGYTF
TGTGCCAGCAACCTTTACCGGACTTTGAGCGGCTACACCTTC
>TRBJ1-3|TRBV14|NA|few
CASSQDSLNTIYF
TGTGCCAGCAGCCAAGATAGCCTAAACACCATATATTTT
>TRBJ2-7|TRBV11-1|NA|NA
CASSTIYEQYF
TGTGCCAGCAGCACGATTTACGAGCAGTACTTC
>TRBJ2-3|TRBV7-2|NA|NA
CASSLPRNTQYF
TGTGCCAGCAGCTTACCTAGAAATACGCAGTATTTT
>TRBJ2-2|TRBV12-5|TRBD1|NA
CASGTDRATGELFF
TGTGCTAGTGGAACCGACAGGGCCACCGGGGAGCTGTTTTTT
>TRBJ2-7|TRBV7-2|TRBD2|many
CASSPDASGRTYEQYF
TGTGCCAGCAGCCCAGACGCTAGCGGGCGTACCTACGAGCAGTACTTC
>TRBJ2-7|TRBV25-1|TRBD1|few
CASSEPGQGAYEQYF
TGTGCCAGCAGTGAACCGGGACAGGGGGCCTACGAGCAGTACTTC
>TRBJ2-7|TRBV23-1|TRBD1|few
CASQKGQQTYEQYF
TGCGCCAGCCAAAAGGGACAGCAGACCTACGAGCAGTACTTC
>TRBJ2-1|TRBV28|NA|NA
CATRDNEQFF
TGTGCCACCCGAGACAATGAGCAGTTCTTC
>TRBJ2-3|TRBV6-1|NA|few
CASSEAQLRAQYF
TGTGCCAGCAGTGAAGCGCAGCTCCGTGCGCAGTATTTT
>TRBJ1-2|TRBV2|NA|NA
CASRSRQEKGYTF
TGTGCCAGCAGGTCCAGACAGGAGAAGGGCTACACCTTC
>TRBJ2-7|TRBV28|NA|NA
CASGGNYEQYF
TGTGCCAGCGGGGGTAACTACGAGCAGTACTTC
>TRBJ2-7|TRBV9|NA|NA
CASSVASGRYEQYF
TGTGCCAGCAGCGTAGCGTCGGGGAGGTACGAGCAGTACTTC
>TRBJ2-1|TRBV15|TRBD2|NA
CATSSRVAGAYNEQFF
TGTGCCACCAGCAGTAGGGTAGCGGGAGCCTACAATGAGCAGTTCTTC
>TRBJ2-6|TRBV25-1|TRBD1|few
CASKQGAGANVLTF
TGTGCCAGTAAACAGGGGGCTGGGGCCAACGTCCTGACTTTC
>TRBJ1-6|TRBV4-3|NA|few
CASSQDRREIYNSPLHF
TGCGCCAGCAGCCAAGATCGTAGGGAGATCTATAATTCACCCCTCCACTTT
>TRBJ2-7|TRBV7-2|NA|NA
CASSLRRGFSSYEQYF
TGTGCCAGCAGCTTGCGCCGGGGTTTTAGCTCCTACGAGCAGTACTTC
>TRBJ2-3|TRBV29-1|NA|NA
CSVGEGGDTQYF
TGCAGCGTTGGAGAGGGGGGGGATACGCAGTATTTT
>TRBJ2-2|TRBV7-9|TRBD2|NA
CATTPGLAGAGELFF
TGTGCCACCACACCGGGACTAGCGGGAGCCGGGGAGCTGTTTTTT
>TRBJ2-7|TRBV28|TRBD2|few
CASSSGGLAGYEQYF
TGTGCCAGCAGTTCTGGGGGACTAGCGGGCTACGAGCAGTACTTC
>TRBJ2-7|TRBV7-2|TRBD2|NA
CASRFRSGTETYEQYF
TGTGCCAGCAGATTCCGAAGCGGGACGGAGACCTACGAGCAGTACTTC
>TRBJ1-1|TRBV5-6|NA|NA
CASSLRLEGEAFF
TGTGCCAGCAGCTTGCGTTTGGAGGGTGAAGCTTTCTTT
>TRBJ2-7|TRBV7-2|NA|NA
CASSPRRGEQYF
TGTGCCAGCAGCCCACGACGGGGCGAGCAGTACTTC
>TRBJ1-3|TRBV7-4|NA|few
CASNTTSGNTIYF
TGTGCCAGCAACACGACCTCTGGAAACACCATATATTTT
>TRBJ2-3|TRBV2|NA|few
CASTRSPVDTQYF
TGTGCCAGCACCAGGAGTCCGGTAGATACGCAGTATTTT
>TRBJ2-1|TRBV30|TRBD1|NA
CAWSRDRGYNEQFF
TGTGCCTGGAGCCGGGACAGGGGCTACAATGAGCAGTTCTTC
>TRBJ2-2|TRBV11-3|NA|NA
CASRISGQSNTGELFF
TGTGCCAGCAGGATTTCCGGACAGTCGAACACCGGGGAGCTGTTTTTT
>TRBJ2-5|TRBV2|NA|NA
CASSVDKQETQYF
TGTGCCAGCAGTGTGGACAAGCAAGAGACCCAGTACTTC
>TRBJ1-1|TRBV5-1|NA|NA
CASSQLRDTEAFF
TGCGCCAGCAGCCAATTGAGGGACACTGAAGCTTTCTTT
>TRBJ2-3|TRBV2|NA|NA
CASSVGASADTQYF
TGTGCCAGCAGTGTAGGGGCATCGGCAGATACGCAGTATTTT
>TRBJ1-5|TRBV19|NA|few
CASSFDTSNQPQHF
TGTGCCAGTAGTTTTGACACGAGCAATCAGCCCCAGCATTTT
>TRBJ1-1|TRBV5-1|NA|once
CASSLEGNEAFF
TGCGCCAGCAGCTTGGAGGGGAATGAAGCTTTCTTT
>TRBJ1-2|TRBV18|NA|NA
CASSPSDNYGYTF
TGTGCCAGCTCACCCTCGGATAACTATGGCTACACCTTC
>TRBJ2-5|TRBV5-4|NA|NA
CASSAGSPTKETQYF
TGTGCCAGCAGCGCTGGCAGCCCAACCAAAGAGACCCAGTACTTC
>TRBJ2-3|TRBV19|NA|few
CASIYQPGRKSTDTQYF
TGTGCCAGTATATACCAACCGGGACGTAAAAGCACAGATACGCAGTATTTT
>TRBJ2-5|TRBV30|TRBD1|few
CAWSVNRGKTQYF
TGTGCCTGGAGTGTTAACAGGGGGAAGACCCAGTACTTC
>TRBJ2-1|TRBV2|NA|NA
CASTRTGSSYNEQFF
TGTGCCAGCACCAGGACCGGTAGCTCCTACAATGAGCAGTTCTTC
>TRBJ1-2|TRBV27|NA|few
CASSTKAGANYGYTF
TGTGCCAGCAGCACCAAAGCAGGGGCCAACTATGGCTACACCTTC
>TRBJ2-7|TRBV15|NA|NA
CDTSRDVPSGTHYEQYF
TGTGACACCAGCAGAGATGTCCCCAGCGGAACCCACTACGAGCAGTACTTC
>TRBJ2-7|TRBV6-5|TRBD2|NA
CASSLAGTSYDEQYF
TGTGCCAGCAGTCTAGCCGGGACTAGCTACGACGAGCAGTACTTC